This TCR beta chain was retrieved from a study of CD8 T cells in ankylosing spondylitis. Quantitative 5'-RACE with molecular barcodes produced the TCR beta libraries. TCRdb analysed the 5' RACE reads with MiXCR anew, one entry per CDR3 protein. The repertoire holds under 850,000 distinct CDR3 sequences, with around a fifth as singletons. The study's findings and limits: Made up of 7 to 9 highly homologous variants, a TCR beta motif appeared characteristic of ankylosing spondylitis blood. The clones that were linked to disease were reported to be significantly enriched in matched synovial fluid samples from ankylosing spondylitis patients. CD8+ by phenotype, disease-linked clones were relatively rare in peripheral blood. Previously reported in reactive arthritis synovial fluid and blood were some of the motif variants.

The CDR3 covers 14 residues. Germline values: CDR1 ENHRY, CDR2 SYGVKD. V lost 5 bases and J 1 base, leaving 11 bases between the germline ends. This clonotype was observed at least ten times. Antigen: not known. The TCR sequence derives from a male donor with ankylosing spondylitis. This chain links TRBV10-3 with TRBJ1-1; no clear D. What was sequenced was blood, either unsorted or a sorted T cell fraction (not recorded which). The CDR3 loop is CAISSRDPNTEAFF. The CDR3 DNA follows: TGTGCCATCAGTAGCAGAGATCCGAACACTGAAGCTTTCTTT.